This entry lists 11 T cell receptor beta chains sequenced from one sample in a study of OX40 agonist ivuxolimab in advanced cancers. Clones were read by immunoSEQ multiplex PCR, and TCRdb kept only the in-frame ones, dropping some. The data hold approximately 46,000 clones, with approximately 91% observed a single time. The sequenced sample was CD4+ or CD8+ T cells sorted from blood, obtained in a trial of the OX40 agonist ivuxolimab. The source is an adult with an advanced solid tumor such as melanoma, head and neck, liver or kidney cancer.

This clone was counted between two and nine times. This chain uses TRBV19 with TRBJ1-1, with 9 nucleotides matching TRBD1. Germline CDR1 is LNHDA and CDR2 is SQIVND (reference sequence). V gave up 6 bases and J gave up 11 bases; unmatched junction bases: 4. The CDR3 runs to 11 residues. For the CDR3, the DNA is TGTGCCAGTAGCCCGGGACAGGGCGCTTTCTTT. Amino acid sequence: CASSPGQGAFF. The full variable domain, completed using reference TRBV19 and TRBJ1-1, is DGGITQSPKYLFRKEGQNVTLSCEQNLNHDAMYWYRQDPGQGLRLIYYSQIVNDFQKGDIAEGYSVSREKKESFPLTVTSAQKNPTAFYLCASSPGQGAFFGQGTRLTVV.

The V call is TRBV6-6, the J call TRBJ2-7, with D hard to call. Germline loops: CDR1 MNHNY, CDR2 SVGAGI (reference sequence). The CDR3 has 14 amino acids. V lost 0 bases and J lost 2, with 8 bases in between. The CDR3 protein is CASSYSPQPYEQYV. In nucleotides, the CDR3 is TGTGCCAGCAGTTACTCTCCACAGCCCTACGAGCAGTACGTC.

The rearrangement uses TRBV29-1 and TRBJ2-3; D is possibly TRBD1 (6 bases). Trimming removed 3 bases from V and 8 bases from J, with 18 bases in between. CDR1 SQVTM and CDR2 ANQGSEA come from the germline V gene. The CDR3 runs 14 residues. The CDR3 DNA reads as TGCAGCGTTGACCCGGGACATAGTGGGGGTACGCAGTATTTT. It codes for CSVDPGHSGGTQYF.

The chain is built from TRBV7-2 and TRBJ1-3; possibly TRBD1 for D (5 bases). V shed 5 bases and J shed 8 bases, with 16 bases lying between them. This CDR3 is built from 14 residues. Germline V gene data show CDR1 as SGHTA and CDR2 as FQGNSA. The CDR3 protein is CASSLMAGPDTIYF. CDR3 sequence (DNA): TGTGCCAGCAGCCTGATGGCGGGGCCGGACACCATATATTTT.

This clone was recorded once. The chain couples TRBV11-3 to TRBJ2-1; weak D call: TRBD1 (7 bases). Trimming cost V 4 bases and J 7 bases, with 14 bases left between them. This CDR3 has 14 residues. Germline V gene data show CDR1 as SGHNT and CDR2 as YENEEA. This chain's CDR3 is CASSSRTGGNEQFF. The CDR3, as DNA: TGTGCCAGCAGCTCGCGGACAGGAGGGAATGAGCAGTTCTTC.

This rearrangement joins TRBV4-2 to TRBJ2-3; the match to TRBD2 covers 8 bases. V was pared by 4 bases and J by 3 bases, with 9 bases of the junction left unmatched. CDR1 and CDR2 from the germline V gene are LGHNA and YNFKEQ. The CDR3 is made up of 16 amino acids. The CDR3 sequence is CASSPSHSGGTDTQYF. The CDR3 DNA reads as TGTGCCAGCAGCCCCTCTCACAGCGGGGGAACAGATACGCAGTATTTT.

The chain recombines TRBV4-1 with TRBJ1-5, with unresolved D. Trimming left V 2 bases short and J 2 bases short, with 16 bases between. The length of the CDR3 is 17 residues. Germline CDR1 is MGHRA and CDR2 is YSYEKL. Here the CDR3 DNA reads TGCGCCAGCAGCCAAACCCCGGAGGGTTATGGCAATCAGCCCCAGCATTTT. This sequence encodes CASSQTPEGYGNQPQHF.

The count of this clone is one. V gene TRBV5-1 combines with J gene TRBJ2-3; 16 bases agree with TRBD2. V was pared by 3 bases and J by 6 bases, with 13 bases of the junction left unmatched. The germline V gene encodes CDR1 SGHRS and CDR2 YFSETQ. This CDR3 is built from 19 residues. The CDR3 loop reads CASSSPFAGTSGGGDTQYF. DNA of the CDR3: TGCGCCAGCAGCTCACCCTTTGCCGGGACTAGCGGGGGGGGCGATACGCAGTATTTT.

With regard to this clone: Other nucleotide sequences from this sample produce the same CDR3. The V gene is TRBV28, the J gene TRBJ2-5, with a tentative D call TRBD2 (5 bases). Germline CDR1 is MDHEN and CDR2 is SYDVKM. The CDR3 is 15 amino acids. V lost 5 bases and J 1 base, leaving 14 bases between the germline ends. CDR3 bases: TGTGCCAGCAGTGTGAACAGAGGGCCCCAAGAGACCCAGTACTTC. Amino acid sequence: CASSVNRGPQETQYF.

This clone is classed as medium-sized (0.01 to 0.1%). The V call is TRBV2, the J call TRBJ1-1, with a tentative D call TRBD1 (5 bases). The CDR3 is 14 amino acids. Trimming took off 7 bases at V and 7 bases at J, with 19 bases between the two ends. Per the germline V gene, CDR1 is SNHLY and CDR2 is FYNNEI. CDR3 sequence reads: CASTGAGRSLEAFF. The CDR3 nucleotides are TGTGCCAGCACCGGAGCAGGGCGGTCCCTTGAAGCTTTCTTT. The full variable domain, in which reference TRBV2 and TRBJ1-1 provide the parts outside the CDR3, is EPEVTQTPSHQVTQMGQEVILRCVPISNHLYFYWYRQILGQKVEFLVSFYNNEISEKSEIFDDQFSVERPDGSNFTLKIRSTKLEDSAMYFCASTGAGRSLEAFFGQGTRLTVV.

The CDR3 nucleotides read TGTGCCAGCAGCGTTAGCGGGGGGGTCACAGATACGCAGTATTTT. Protein: CASSVSGGVTDTQYF. The chain has TRBV9 and TRBJ2-3; TRBD2 agrees at 11 bases. The CDR3 covers 15 residues. The junction had 1 base not matched to a gene; V was cut back by 2 bases and J by 2 bases. Germline CDR1 SGDLS, CDR2 YYNGEE.